The 31 T cell receptor beta chains below come from one sample, sequenced in a study of blood T cell repertoires in COVID-19. Assay used: immunoSEQ multiplex PCR; TCRdb lists only in-frame clones, some missing. The sample has some 220,000 clones, around four fifths seen once. Sequences were obtained from peripheral blood. The source is a woman aged 55-70 years who had recovered from COVID-19.

The chain carries TRBV7-8 and TRBJ2-5; 8 bases align to TRBD1. This CDR3 region has 14 residues. CDR1 is SGHVS, CDR2 FQNEAQ, per germline. V lost 5 bases, J lost 5 bases, and 7 bases stayed unmatched. Written as DNA, the CDR3 is TGTGCCAGCAGCATCGCAGGGGGCGGGGAGACCCAGTACTTC. Translating gives CASSIAGGGETQYF. Supplemented by reference TRBV7-8 and TRBJ2-5, the full variable domain reads GAGVSQSPRYKVAKRGQDVALRCDPISGHVSLFWYQQALGQGPEFLTYFQNEAQLDKSGLPSDRFFAERPEGSVSTLKIQRTQQEDSAVYLCASSIAGGGETQYFGPGTRLLVL.

The rearrangement joins TRBV6-1 to TRBJ2-7; 7 bases agree with TRBD2. Per germline, CDR1 MNHNS and CDR2 SASEGT. V lost 1 base, J lost 4 bases, and 7 bases stayed unmatched. The CDR3 extends over 15 amino acids. CDR3 nucleotide sequence: TGTGCCAGCAGTGAAGTTGGACTAGTGGTATACGAGCAGTACTTC. Residues: CASSEVGLVVYEQYF.

Details on this clone: This sample also contains other DNA sequences that code for the same CDR3. The rearrangement joins TRBV19 to TRBJ1-2; D is unclear. Trimming took 4 bases from V and 2 from J, leaving 8 bases between them. This CDR3 has 13 amino acids. Germline-derived CDR1 and CDR2 are LNHDA and SQIVND (reference sequence). CDR3 nucleotide sequence: TGTGCCAGTAGTACTGACAAGAACTATGGCTACACCTTC. Its protein product is CASSTDKNYGYTF.

V is TRBV15 and J is TRBJ1-2; no clear D. Germline lookup yields CDR1 LNHNV and CDR2 YYDKDF (reference sequence). Trimming cost V 0 bases and J 4 bases, with 15 bases left between them. The CDR3 has 16 amino acids. CDR3 sequence (DNA): TGTGCCACCAGCAGAGATCTGCGAGGAGAGATCTATGGCTACACCTTC. Its translation is CATSRDLRGEIYGYTF. Based on the CDR3 plus reference TRBV15 and TRBJ1-2, the full variable domain is DAMVIQNPRYQVTQFGKPVTLSCSQTLNHNVMYWYQQKSSQAPKLLFHYYDKDFNNEADTPDNFQSRRPNTSFCFLDIRSPGLGDTAMYLCATSRDLRGEIYGYTFGSGTRLTVV.

J is TRBJ1-2 and V is TRBV20-1; the match to TRBD1 covers 8 bases. Losses at the gene ends were 3 bases for V and 8 bases for J; bases not matched to a gene: 8. Germline CDR1 reads DFQATT; CDR2 reads SNEGSKA (reference sequence). This CDR3 region has 13 residues. CDR3 DNA: TGCAGTGCTAGTAATCAGGGGGCTATAGGCTACACCTTC. Its translation: CSASNQGAIGYTF.

The V call is TRBV7-2, the J call TRBJ1-4, with D possibly matching TRBD1 (6 bases). Germline V gene lookup returns CDR1 SGHTA and CDR2 FQGNSA. The V end lost 2 bases, the J end lost 8 bases, and 21 bases lay between the germline ends. This CDR3 comprises 17 residues. CDR3 residues: CASSLRVGGLEGEKLFF. CDR3 nucleotides: TGTGCCAGCAGCTTAAGGGTCGGGGGGCTGGAAGGAGAAAAACTGTTTTTT.

This clone appeared a few times. V gene TRBV3-1 (or the pseudogene TRBV3-2) combines with J gene TRBJ2-7, with D possibly TRBD1 on 6 matching bases. Per the germline V gene, CDR1 is LGHDT and CDR2 is YNNKEL (reference sequence). Trimming pared 2 bases from V and 10 bases from J, leaving 9 bases between. This CDR3 comprises 11 residues. CDR3 amino acids: CASSQMDRQYF. CDR3 in DNA: TGTGCCAGCAGCCAAATGGACAGACAGTACTTC.

This chain connects TRBV9 to TRBJ2-1, with 9 bases that match TRBD2. Germline V gene sequence: CDR1 SGDLS, CDR2 YYNGEE. V trimming: 6 bases; J trimming: 9 bases; junction bases outside the gene matches: 7. The length of the CDR3 is 13 residues. CDR3 residues: CASTSSGNSEQFF. DNA for the CDR3: TGTGCCAGCACGTCTAGCGGGAATAGTGAGCAGTTCTTC.

The J gene is TRBJ1-6, the V gene TRBV12-5; the D gene is possibly TRBD1 (5 bases). Germline assignment: CDR1 LGHNT and CDR2 FRNRAP. The germline V and J ends were trimmed by 0 bases and 9 bases, with 24 bases remaining between them. The CDR3 runs to 19 residues. CDR3 in DNA: TGTGCTAGTGGTTTGGTACTTTCCGGCGGGGCCGGGGGTCTTTCACCCCTCCACTTT. This gives the protein CASGLVLSGGAGGLSPLHF.

The DNA for the CDR3 is TGTGCCAGCAGTTACATCGGACAGGGGGTGGCTGGCTACACCTTC. This translates into CASSYIGQGVAGYTF. The rearrangement links TRBV6-6 to TRBJ1-2, with 10 nucleotides matching TRBD1. The CDR3 length is 15 residues. Germline CDR1 is MNHNY and CDR2 is SVGAGI (reference sequence). The trim removed 2 bases at V and 7 bases at J, leaving 7 bases unmatched.

The rearrangement uses TRBV5-5 and TRBJ2-5; 8 bases fit TRBD2. The CDR3 extends over 17 amino acids. V lost 4 bases to trimming and J lost 2 bases; unmatched junction nucleotides: 13. Germline-derived CDR1 and CDR2 are SGHKS and YYEKEE (reference sequence). Written as DNA, the CDR3 is TGTGCCAGCAGCCGAGGGGGGAGCGGGGGTTCGCAAGAGACCCAGTACTTC. Translated: CASSRGGSGGSQETQYF.

The chain recombines TRBV2 with TRBJ1-2; D is unclear. Trimming took 4 bases from V and 0 from J, leaving 6 bases between them. Germline V gene data show CDR1 as SNHLY and CDR2 as FYNNEI. This CDR3 has 13 residues. CDR3: CASSGESNYGYTF. CDR3 bases: TGTGCCAGCAGTGGAGAGTCTAACTATGGCTACACCTTC. Complete variable domain (other parts from reference TRBV2 and TRBJ1-2): EPEVTQTPSHQVTQMGQEVILRCVPISNHLYFYWYRQILGQKVEFLVSFYNNEISEKSEIFDDQFSVERPDGSNFTLKIRSTKLEDSAMYFCASSGESNYGYTFGSGTRLTVV.

The genes are TRBV28 and TRBJ1-2, with D unclear. V lost 6 bases, J lost 0 bases, and 11 bases lay in between. The length of the CDR3 is 14 residues. CDR1 is MDHEN and CDR2 is SYDVKM in the germline V gene. DNA for the CDR3: TGTGCCAGCAGGAGAACCCGCCCTAACTATGGCTACACCTTC. Translating it yields CASRRTRPNYGYTF.

V and J are TRBV28 and TRBJ1-2; D gene ambiguous. Trimming took off 0 bases at V and 2 bases at J, with 7 bases between the two ends. The CDR3 has 14 residues. Germline lookup yields CDR1 MDHEN and CDR2 SYDVKM. CDR3 region: CASSLWGSNYGYTF. CDR3 DNA sequence: TGTGCCAGCAGTTTATGGGGCTCAAACTATGGCTACACCTTC.

This clone was picked up many times. The rearrangement joins TRBV5-5 to TRBJ2-7, with unresolved D. This CDR3 region has 12 residues. V was cut by 5 bases and J by 6 bases, with 12 bases left in between. Germline lookup yields CDR1 SGHKS and CDR2 YYEKEE (reference sequence). CDR3 coding DNA: TGTGCCAGCAGTAATACAGTAGGCGAGCAGTACTTC. Translated: CASSNTVGEQYF.

The chain links TRBV6-5 to TRBJ2-3, with D perhaps TRBD1 (5 bases). V lost 4 bases and J 9 bases, leaving 11 bases between the germline ends. The CDR3 loop spans 12 amino acids. The V gene's germline CDR1 is MNHEY and CDR2 SVGAGI. CDR3 residues: CASSFDRTTQYF. The CDR3 region has the DNA TGTGCCAGCAGTTTTGACAGAACAACGCAGTATTTT.

This clone has a handful of counts. This sequence joins TRBV30 and TRBJ2-3, with no clear D. The CDR3 consists of 14 residues. Trimming left V 1 base short and J 9 bases short, with 17 bases between. Germline loops: CDR1 GTSNPN, CDR2 SVGIG (reference sequence). CDR3 sequence: CAWSGRIVQRTQYF. The DNA of the CDR3 is TGTGCCTGGAGTGGAAGGATCGTGCAGAGGACGCAGTATTTT.

V is TRBV7-8 and J is TRBJ1-1; maybe TRBD1 (5 bases). Deletions cut 5 bases from V and 1 base from J, with 11 bases between. The CDR3 spans 14 residues. CDR1 and CDR2 (germline): SGHVS, FQNEAQ. The CDR3 is CASSATEANTEAFF. DNA of the CDR3: TGTGCCAGCAGCGCGACAGAGGCGAACACTGAAGCTTTCTTT.

This chain uses TRBV5-6 with TRBJ1-6, with D hard to call. V lost 0 bases and J lost 9, with 10 bases in between. The CDR3 contains 14 residues. Germline values: CDR1 SGHDT, CDR2 YYEEEE. The DNA of the CDR3 is TGTGCCAGCAGCTTGGCTGGAGTCCGTTCACCCCTCCACTTT. This gives the protein CASSLAGVRSPLHF.

The chain joins TRBV4-1 to TRBJ1-4, with D tentatively TRBD1 (6 bases). The CDR3 runs 15 residues. Germline V lookup: CDR1 MGHRA, CDR2 YSYEKL. With 2 bases removed from V and 7 bases from J, the gap between germline ends came to 14 bases. CDR3 nucleotides: TGCGCCAGCAGCCAACTCGGACAGCCCCCTGAAAAACTGTTTTTT. This encodes CASSQLGQPPEKLFF.

The chain joins TRBV7-9 to TRBJ2-3; weak D call: TRBD1 (6 bases). The length of the CDR3 is 13 residues. The V gene lost 0 bases and the J gene lost 5 bases, with 6 bases spanning the gap. Germline values: CDR1 SEHNR, CDR2 FQNEAQ (reference sequence). The CDR3 DNA follows: TGTGCCAGCAGCTTAGCAGGGGGAGATACGCAGTATTTT. Its protein is CASSLAGGDTQYF. Using reference TRBV7-9 and TRBJ2-3 for the parts outside the CDR3, the full variable domain is DTGVSQNPRHKITKRGQNVTFRCDPISEHNRLYWYRQTLGQGPEFLTYFQNEAQLEKSRLLSDRFSAERPKGSFSTLEIQRTEQGDSAMYLCASSLAGGDTQYFGPGTRLTVL.

Note on this clone: A read error may account for a junction end that differs from germline. The chain links TRBV11-2 to TRBJ2-6; D possibly corresponds to TRBD1 (5 bases). This CDR3 is 15 amino acids long. Germline V gene sequence: CDR1 SGHAT, CDR2 FQNNGV. CDR3 in amino acids: CASTLRGSGANVLTF. In DNA form, the CDR3 reads TGTGCCAGCACCTTAAGGGGCTCTGGGGCCAACGTCCTGACTTTC. Together with reference TRBV11-2 and TRBJ2-6, the CDR3 gives the full variable domain: EAGVAQSPRYKIIEKRQSVAFWCNPISGHATLYWYQQILGQGPKLLIQFQNNGVVDDSQLPKDRFSAERLKGVDSTLKIQPAKLEDSAVYLCASTLRGSGANVLTFGAGSRLTVL.

This clone was detected only once. V usage is TRBV3-1 (or the pseudogene TRBV3-2) and J usage is TRBJ2-2, with 10 bases aligning to TRBD1. CDR3 length: 17 residues. In germline, CDR1 is LGHDT, CDR2 YNNKEL (reference sequence). Trimming at V came to 2 bases and at J to 4 bases, leaving 7 bases not matched to a gene. The CDR3 sequence is CASSQIGTGAFTGELFF. The CDR3 DNA follows: TGTGCCAGCAGCCAAATTGGGACAGGGGCGTTCACCGGGGAGCTGTTTTTT.

This clone was counted between two and nine times. DNA of the CDR3: TGCGCCAGCAGCCAAACCGCAGGGGGGATCTATGGCTACACCTTC. Protein sequence: CASSQTAGGIYGYTF. The chain is built from TRBV4-3 and TRBJ1-2; TRBD1 aligns across 7 bases. The CDR3 extends over 15 amino acids. J gave up 4 bases and V 2 bases, and 7 bases lay outside the gene matches. The germline V gene has CDR1 LGHNA and CDR2 YSLEER.

The chain carries TRBV7-9 and TRBJ1-5; D is possibly TRBD1 (6 bases). The V gene lost 6 bases and the J gene lost 6 bases, with 15 bases spanning the gap. The CDR3 sequence is 14 residues long. Germline V lookup: CDR1 SEHNR, CDR2 FQNEAQ (reference sequence). CDR3 protein: CASSQGGASQPQHF. The CDR3 DNA is TGTGCCAGCAGTCAAGGGGGGGCCAGTCAGCCCCAGCATTTT.

The chain has TRBV5-1 and TRBJ2-3, with 13 bases aligning to TRBD2. Germline CDR1 reads SGHRS; CDR2 reads YFSETQ. The CDR3 runs 15 residues. V was clipped by 4 bases and J by 7 bases; unmatched bases: 6. The chain's CDR3 is CASSSGTSGENTQYF. CDR3 sequence (DNA): TGCGCCAGCAGCAGCGGGACTAGCGGGGAAAATACGCAGTATTTT.

This rearrangement joins TRBV28 to TRBJ2-7; unclear D gene. Trimming left V 10 bases short and J 1 base short, with 11 bases between. The CDR3 is made up of 12 amino acids. Per germline, CDR1 MDHEN and CDR2 SYDVKM. The CDR3 nucleotides read TGTGCCACCAACCTATTTTCCTACGAGCAGTACTTC. Protein sequence: CATNLFSYEQYF.

This clone was seen a handful of times. This sequence joins TRBV7-3 and TRBJ2-1, with 8 bases matching TRBD2. Trimming took 4 bases from V and 4 from J; bases not matched to a gene: 6. This CDR3 comprises 15 residues. Germline CDR1 and CDR2: SGHTA and FQGTGA. The CDR3 is CASSSTGGGYNEQFF. CDR3 nucleotides: TGTGCCAGCAGCTCCACCGGGGGGGGATACAATGAGCAGTTCTTC.

CDR3: CASSWIDRPSYEQYF. CDR3 nucleotide sequence: TGTGCCAGCAGCTGGATAGACAGGCCTTCCTACGAGCAGTACTTC. The chain joins TRBV5-8 to TRBJ2-7; D possibly corresponds to TRBD1 (6 bases). CDR1 and CDR2 (germline): SGHTS, YDEGEE. The CDR3 runs 15 residues. V gave up 3 bases and J gave up 1 base, with 14 bases separating them.

The chain has TRBV20-1 and TRBJ2-5, with 10 bases identical to TRBD2. V gave up 3 bases and J gave up 3 bases; unmatched junction bases: 4. Looked up from germline, CDR1 is DFQATT and CDR2 is SNEGSKA (reference sequence). This CDR3 has 14 residues. In nucleotides, the CDR3 is TGCAGTGCTAGTCTAGCGGGGGCGAAAGAGACCCAGTACTTC. Protein product: CSASLAGAKETQYF.

The chain couples TRBV7-2 to TRBJ2-5, with 9 bases fitting TRBD2. The CDR3 has 15 amino acids. Germline CDR1 is SGHTA and CDR2 is FQGNSA. V lost 2 bases, J lost 4 bases, and 5 bases stayed unmatched. CDR3 residues: CASSLKLAGRETQYF. The CDR3 DNA reads as TGTGCCAGCAGCTTAAAACTAGCGGGCAGAGAGACCCAGTACTTC.